This T cell receptor (beta chain) originates from a study of OX40 agonist ivuxolimab in advanced cancers. Across the whole study: Ivuxolimab was administered intravenously to patients at 0.01 to 10 mg/kg every 2 weeks.

Overall study results and limits: Clonal expansion was seen in CD4+ and CD8+ blood T cells by week 6 at 0.1 to 3.0 mg/kg.

Libraries were prepared by immunoSEQ multiplex PCR; TCRdb keeps only in-frame clonotypes and omits some of them. The sample carries 95,000 to 150,000 clones, over 85% recorded once. Cycle 7 day 1, cycle 4 day 1, and baseline were the timepoints at which blood was sampled. With respect to this clone: Its specificity is not known.

The material was CD4+ or CD8+ T cells sorted from blood, obtained in a trial of the OX40 agonist ivuxolimab. The origin of this receptor is an adult with an advanced solid tumor such as melanoma, head and neck, liver or kidney cancer.

DNA of the CDR3: TGTGCCAGTAGTCCGGGACGGCAAGAGACCCAGTACTTC. It specifies CASSPGRQETQYF. The V call is TRBV19, the J call TRBJ2-5; D may match TRBD1 or TRBD2 (5 bases each). The V gene's germline CDR1 is LNHDA and CDR2 SQIVND (reference sequence). CDR3 length equals 13 residues. The V end was cut by 5 bases, the J end by 2 bases, with 9 bases between.